This entry lists 20 T cell receptor beta chains sequenced from one sample in a study of blood T cells in healthy people across ages. Sample-barcoded 5' priming and a J-beta primer mix drove a second PCR of 7 to 11 cycles. In TCRdb, the 5' RACE reads were re-called with MiXCR into one record per CDR3 protein. Of some 800,000 distinct CDR3 sequences listed, roughly 25% are singletons. The data also belong to a second study, concerning T cells of mothers and their children.

The sequenced material came from blood. All receptors derive from a boy younger than 18 in good health.

The CDR3 loop reads CSASVDGNNQPQHF. The CDR3 bases are TGCAGTGCTAGTGTTGATGGGAACAATCAGCCCCAGCATTTT. This chain connects TRBV20-1 to TRBJ1-5, with D hard to call. Germline V CDR1 and CDR2: DFQATT, SNEGSKA (reference sequence). V was clipped by 3 bases and J by 3 bases, with 12 bases between them. The CDR3 is made up of 14 amino acids.

This clonotype was seen more than once but under ten times. The chain has TRBV18 and TRBJ1-1, with D tentatively TRBD1 (5 bases). Germline lookup yields CDR1 KGHSH and CDR2 LQKENI. V lost 4 bases and J 0 bases, leaving 9 bases between the germline ends. CDR3 size: 14 residues. CDR3 sequence reads: CASSQQEMNTEAFF. CDR3 bases: TGTGCCAGCTCACAACAGGAGATGAACACTGAAGCTTTCTTT.

This clonotype was detected only a few times. The chain uses TRBV19 and TRBJ2-1; possibly TRBD1 for D (5 bases). CDR1 is LNHDA, CDR2 SQIVND, per germline (reference sequence). The CDR3 loop spans 16 amino acids. Trimming stripped 0 bases from V and 7 bases from J, with 16 bases between. As DNA, the CDR3 is TGTGCCAGTAGTATAGATTCAGGGTTGGGGTTGAATGAGCAGTTCTTC. It specifies CASSIDSGLGLNEQFF.

This clonotype was detected a few times. The chain recombines TRBV3-1 with TRBJ1-4; no clear D. The germline V gene has CDR1 LGHDT and CDR2 YNNKEL (reference sequence). Trimming took off 1 base at V and 4 bases at J, with 7 bases between the two ends. The CDR3 spans 14 residues. The CDR3, as DNA: TGTGCCAGCAGCCAAGTACGGAGTAATGAAAAACTGTTTTTT. It yields the protein CASSQVRSNEKLFF.

This sequence joins TRBV7-8 and TRBJ2-1; TRBD2 matches at 12 bases. This CDR3 is built from 20 residues. Germline CDR1 reads SGHVS; CDR2 reads FQNEAQ. The trim removed 4 bases at V and 1 base at J, leaving 14 bases unmatched. For the CDR3, the DNA is TGTGCCAGCAGCTCGAGCATGCTAGCGGGAGGGCCTAGGTCCTACAATGAGCAGTTCTTC. As protein: CASSSSMLAGGPRSYNEQFF.

CDR3 bases: TGTGCCAGCAGCTTAGTTCCGGGACTAGCAAGAAATGAGCAGTTCTTC. It yields the protein CASSLVPGLARNEQFF. The chain is built from TRBV7-2 and TRBJ2-1; TRBD2 matches at 9 bases. After removal of 1 base from V and 7 bases from J, the junction contained 8 bases not matched to a gene. CDR1 SGHTA and CDR2 FQGNSA come from the germline V gene. The CDR3 has 16 amino acids. Combining the CDR3 with reference TRBV7-2 and TRBJ2-1 gives the whole variable domain GAGVSQSPSNKVTEKGKDVELRCDPISGHTALYWYRQSLGQGLEFLIYFQGNSAPDKSGLPSDRFSAERTGGSVSTLTIQRTQQEDSAVYLCASSLVPGLARNEQFFGPGTRLTVL.

This rearrangement joins TRBV4-3 to TRBJ2-7; the match to TRBD1 covers 9 bases. With 0 bases clipped from V and 6 bases from J, the junction kept 9 bases outside the gene matches. Germline CDR1 LGHNA, CDR2 YSLEER. The CDR3 extends over 16 amino acids. The CDR3 reads CASSQDLGQGELEQYF. The CDR3, as DNA: TGCGCCAGCAGCCAAGATCTGGGACAGGGCGAACTCGAGCAGTACTTC.

This chain connects TRBV12-3 or TRBV12-4 to TRBJ2-2, with 8 bases lining up with TRBD2. J lost 4 bases, V lost 6 bases, and 10 bases had no gene match. The CDR3 runs to 16 residues. CDR3 bases: TGTGCCAGCAGCCGGGGGGGGGTCGTGCGCACCGGGGAGCTGTTTTTT. Translated: CASSRGGVVRTGELFF.

This clonotype was detected once. The chain couples TRBV5-4 to TRBJ1-4; D is unresolved. The V and J ends lost 2 bases and 3 bases respectively, with 8 bases between them. The CDR3 spans 14 residues. Germline-derived CDR1 and CDR2 are SGHNT and YYREEE (reference sequence). CDR3 in amino acids: CASSFSGSNEKLFF. Written as DNA, the CDR3 is TGTGCCAGCAGCTTTTCGGGGTCTAATGAAAAACTGTTTTTT.

This clonotype showed up just a few times. This chain connects TRBV20-1 to TRBJ2-5, with D unresolved. The germline V gene has CDR1 DFQATT and CDR2 SNEGSKA (reference sequence). V lost 0 bases to trimming and J lost 3 bases, with 14 bases between them. The CDR3 covers 15 residues. The CDR3 sequence is CSARDTNSPEETQYF. The DNA for the CDR3 is TGCAGTGCTAGAGATACAAACAGCCCAGAAGAGACCCAGTACTTC.

This clonotype was seen a few times. The chain links TRBV24-1 to TRBJ1-2; a weak D match, TRBD1 (5 bases). This CDR3 region has 13 residues. Germline CDR1 and CDR2: KGHDR and SFDVKD. Trimming shortened V by 7 bases and J by 1 base, and 9 bases separated the two germline ends. CDR3 in amino acids: CATSEGSNYGYTF. CDR3 nucleotide sequence: TGTGCCACCAGCGAGGGGAGTAACTATGGCTACACCTTC.

This chain uses TRBV7-9 with TRBJ1-3; D gene uncertain. Trimming cost V 4 bases and J 2 bases, with 12 bases left between them. Looked up from germline, CDR1 is SEHNR and CDR2 is FQNEAQ (reference sequence). The CDR3 has 15 residues. Here the CDR3 DNA reads TGTGCCAGCAGCTCCACGGACGGGGCTGGAAACACCATATATTTT. Amino acids: CASSSTDGAGNTIYF. Looking up the rest from reference TRBV7-9 and TRBJ1-3 gives the full variable domain: DTGVSQNPRHKITKRGQNVTFRCDPISEHNRLYWYRQTLGQGPEFLTYFQNEAQLEKSRLLSDRFSAERPKGSFSTLEIQRTEQGDSAMYLCASSSTDGAGNTIYFGEGSWLTVV.

This clonotype turned up a few times. This chain connects TRBV7-3 to TRBJ2-3; TRBD2 matches at 11 bases. Germline V lookup: CDR1 SGHTA, CDR2 FQGTGA. The CDR3 covers 16 residues. V was clipped by 5 bases and J by 5 bases; unmatched bases: 9. CDR3 region: CASSPRLAGRVDTQYF. CDR3 in DNA: TGTGCCAGCAGCCCGCGACTAGCGGGGCGAGTAGATACGCAGTATTTT.

The chain has TRBV4-3 and TRBJ2-5; tentative D call: TRBD2 (6 bases). This CDR3 spans 17 amino acids. Germline assignment: CDR1 LGHNA and CDR2 YSLEER. V was trimmed by 0 bases and J by 3 bases, leaving 17 bases between them. CDR3 sequence: CASSQDRGLLTKETQYF. The CDR3 DNA is TGCGCCAGCAGCCAAGATCGGGGACTTCTCACAAAAGAGACCCAGTACTTC.

The table lists this clonotype with a few counts. This chain uses TRBV20-1 with TRBJ1-2; the D is unclear. This CDR3 has 13 residues. The V end lost 6 bases, the J end lost 2 bases, and 13 bases lay between the germline ends. Germline V gene sequence: CDR1 DFQATT, CDR2 SNEGSKA (reference sequence). CDR3 nucleotides: TGCAGTGCAAGTACAGAGGGAAACTATGGCTACACCTTC. Residues: CSASTEGNYGYTF.

The chain uses TRBV4-3 and TRBJ2-3; D is ambiguous. The CDR3 is 14 amino acids. The V and J ends lost 1 base and 4 bases respectively, with 9 bases between them. CDR1 and CDR2 (germline): LGHNA, YSLEER. CDR3: CASSQVGPADTQYF. CDR3 sequence (DNA): TGCGCCAGCAGCCAAGTTGGGCCGGCAGATACGCAGTATTTT.

The CDR3 spells CASSQLDRANGYTF. CDR3 in DNA: TGTGCCAGCAGCCAACTTGACAGGGCGAATGGCTACACCTTC. This chain connects TRBV3-1 to TRBJ1-2; 7 bases agree with TRBD1. In germline, CDR1 is LGHDT, CDR2 YNNKEL (reference sequence). The CDR3 contains 14 residues. The trim removed 2 bases at V and 6 bases at J, leaving 6 bases unmatched.

This clonotype turned up a few times. The gene calls are TRBV20-1 and TRBJ2-2; D remains ambiguous. This CDR3 spans 16 amino acids. The ends were cut back, 5 bases at V and 1 base at J, with 17 bases in the middle. From germline, CDR1 is DFQATT and CDR2 SNEGSKA (reference sequence). CDR3 residues: CSAPKPGLGNTGELFF. CDR3 nucleotides: TGCAGTGCTCCAAAACCGGGCCTCGGGAACACCGGGGAGCTGTTTTTT.

The J gene is TRBJ1-4, the V gene TRBV15, with D possibly being TRBD1 (6 bases). Looked up from germline, CDR1 is LNHNV and CDR2 is YYDKDF (reference sequence). V was shortened by 0 bases and J by 7 bases, with 9 bases between the two germline ends. The CDR3 sequence is 14 residues long. Written as DNA, the CDR3 is TGTGCCACCAGCAGAGATCGGGGGCCTGAAAAACTGTTTTTT. It translates to CATSRDRGPEKLFF.

The J gene is TRBJ2-1, the V gene TRBV3-1; TRBD2 aligns across 10 bases. The CDR3 length is 15 residues. The trim removed 4 bases at V and 4 bases at J, leaving 4 bases unmatched. CDR1 is LGHDT and CDR2 is YNNKEL in the germline V gene (reference sequence). The CDR3 region is CASSRSGGYYNEQFF. CDR3 nucleotides: TGTGCCAGCAGCCGTAGCGGGGGGTATTACAATGAGCAGTTCTTC.